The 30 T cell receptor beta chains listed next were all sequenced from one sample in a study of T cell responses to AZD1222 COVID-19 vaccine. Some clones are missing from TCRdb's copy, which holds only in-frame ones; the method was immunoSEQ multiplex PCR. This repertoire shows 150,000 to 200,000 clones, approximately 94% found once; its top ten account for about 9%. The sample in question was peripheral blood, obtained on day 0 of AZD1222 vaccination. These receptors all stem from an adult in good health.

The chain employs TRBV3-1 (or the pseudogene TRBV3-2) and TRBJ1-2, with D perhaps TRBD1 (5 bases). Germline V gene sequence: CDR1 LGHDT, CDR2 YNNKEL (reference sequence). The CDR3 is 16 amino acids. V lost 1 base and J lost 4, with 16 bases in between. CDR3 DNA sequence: TGTGCCAGCAGCCAAGTGGGTTGGGGCCGGGGCTATGGCTACACCTTC. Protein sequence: CASSQVGWGRGYGYTF.

The CDR3 here is CASSYSKREGLFFEQYF. The CDR3 nucleotides read TGTGCCAGCAGTTACTCGAAGCGGGAGGGCCTTTTTTTCGAGCAGTACTTC. V is TRBV6-2 or TRBV6-3 and J is TRBJ2-7; 10 nucleotides line up with TRBD2. This CDR3 is built from 17 residues. Germline-derived CDR1 and CDR2 are MNHEY and SVGEGT. The V gene end was trimmed by 0 bases and the J gene end by 6 bases; junction bases not matched to a gene: 11.

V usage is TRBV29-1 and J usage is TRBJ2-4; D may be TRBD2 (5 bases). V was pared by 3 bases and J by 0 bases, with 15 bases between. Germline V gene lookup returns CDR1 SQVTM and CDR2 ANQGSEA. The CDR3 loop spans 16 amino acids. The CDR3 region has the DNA TGCAGCGTTGACGCGGGTGAGCTGGAAGCCAAAAACATTCAGTACTTC. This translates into CSVDAGELEAKNIQYF.

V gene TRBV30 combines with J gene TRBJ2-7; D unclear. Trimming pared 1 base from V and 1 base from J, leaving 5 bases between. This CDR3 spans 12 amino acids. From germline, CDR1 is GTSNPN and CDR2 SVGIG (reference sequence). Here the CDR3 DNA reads TGTGCCTGGAGTGAAGGGTCCTACGAGCAGTACTTC. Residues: CAWSEGSYEQYF.

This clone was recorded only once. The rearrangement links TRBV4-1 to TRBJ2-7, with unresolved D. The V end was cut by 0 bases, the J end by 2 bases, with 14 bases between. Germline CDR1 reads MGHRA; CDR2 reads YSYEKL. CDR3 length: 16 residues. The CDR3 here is CASSQDGGRTTYEQYF. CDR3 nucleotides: TGCGCCAGCAGCCAAGATGGCGGTAGGACCACCTACGAGCAGTACTTC.

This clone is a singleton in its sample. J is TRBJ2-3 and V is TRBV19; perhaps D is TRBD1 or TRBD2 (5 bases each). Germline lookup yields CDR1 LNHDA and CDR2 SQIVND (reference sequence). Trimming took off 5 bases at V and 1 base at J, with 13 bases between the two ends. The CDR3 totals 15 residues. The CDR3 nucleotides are TGTGCCAGTAGTGCGGCGAGGGGAGGCACAGATACGCAGTATTTT. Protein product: CASSAARGGTDTQYF.

DNA for the CDR3: TGCGCCAGCAGCCAAGAAGGGGGCCAGGGGGCTCTAACTGAAGCTTTCTTT. Amino acids: CASSQEGGQGALTEAFF. V gene TRBV4-1 combines with J gene TRBJ1-1, with 8 bases that match TRBD1. V lost 0 bases and J lost 5; bases outside the gene matches: 11. The CDR3 consists of 17 residues. The germline V gene encodes CDR1 MGHRA and CDR2 YSYEKL.

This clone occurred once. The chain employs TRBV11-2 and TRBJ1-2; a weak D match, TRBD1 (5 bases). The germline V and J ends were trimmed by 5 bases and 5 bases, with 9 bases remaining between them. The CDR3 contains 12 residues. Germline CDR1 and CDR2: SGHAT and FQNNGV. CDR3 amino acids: CASSPGGYGYTF. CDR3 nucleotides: TGTGCCAGCAGCCCTGGGGGGTATGGCTACACCTTC.

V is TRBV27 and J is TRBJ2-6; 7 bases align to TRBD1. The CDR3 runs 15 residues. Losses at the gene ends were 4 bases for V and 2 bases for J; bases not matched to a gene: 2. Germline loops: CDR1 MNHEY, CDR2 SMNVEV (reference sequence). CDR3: CASSSDRAGANVLTF. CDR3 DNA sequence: TGTGCCAGCAGTTCCGACAGGGCTGGGGCCAACGTCCTGACTTTC.

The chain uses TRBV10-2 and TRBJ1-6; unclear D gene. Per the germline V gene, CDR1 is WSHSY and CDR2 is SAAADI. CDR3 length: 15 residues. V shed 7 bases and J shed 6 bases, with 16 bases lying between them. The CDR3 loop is CASTFDRAGNSPLHF. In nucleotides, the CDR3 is TGCGCCAGCACTTTCGATCGGGCTGGTAATTCACCCCTCCACTTT.

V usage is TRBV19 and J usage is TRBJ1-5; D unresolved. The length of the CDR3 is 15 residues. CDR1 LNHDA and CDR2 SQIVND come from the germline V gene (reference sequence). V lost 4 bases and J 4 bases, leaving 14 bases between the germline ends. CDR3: CASSTYNMGNQPQHF. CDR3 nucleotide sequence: TGTGCCAGTAGTACCTATAATATGGGGAATCAGCCCCAGCATTTT.

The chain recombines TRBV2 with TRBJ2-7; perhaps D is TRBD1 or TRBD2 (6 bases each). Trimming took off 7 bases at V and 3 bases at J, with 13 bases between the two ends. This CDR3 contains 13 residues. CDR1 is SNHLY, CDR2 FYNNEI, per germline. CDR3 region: CASKQGGVYEQYF. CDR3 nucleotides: TGTGCCAGCAAACAGGGAGGAGTCTACGAGCAGTACTTC.

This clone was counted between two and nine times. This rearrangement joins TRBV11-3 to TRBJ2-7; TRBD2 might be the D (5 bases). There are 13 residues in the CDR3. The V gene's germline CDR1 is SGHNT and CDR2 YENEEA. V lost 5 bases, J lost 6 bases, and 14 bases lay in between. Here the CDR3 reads CASSGGTEGEQYF. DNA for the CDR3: TGTGCCAGCAGCGGCGGCACCGAGGGCGAGCAGTACTTC.

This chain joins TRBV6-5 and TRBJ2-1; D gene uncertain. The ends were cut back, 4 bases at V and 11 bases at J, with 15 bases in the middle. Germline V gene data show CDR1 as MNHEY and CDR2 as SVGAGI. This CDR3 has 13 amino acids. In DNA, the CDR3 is TGTGCCAGCAGTTCCCGGCCCCGTGGAAAGCAGTTCTTC. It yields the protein CASSSRPRGKQFF.

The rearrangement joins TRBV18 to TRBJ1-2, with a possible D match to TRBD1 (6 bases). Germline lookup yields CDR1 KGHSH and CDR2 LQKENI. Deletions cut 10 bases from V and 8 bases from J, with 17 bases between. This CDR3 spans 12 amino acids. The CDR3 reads CATPGGPGGYTF. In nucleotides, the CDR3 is TGTGCCACCCCGGGGGGCCCTGGCGGCTACACCTTC. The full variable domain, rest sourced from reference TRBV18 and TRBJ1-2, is NAGVMQNPRHLVRRRGQEARLRCSPMKGHSHVYWYRQLPEEGLKFMVYLQKENIIDESGMPKERFSAEFPKEGPSILRIQQVVRGDSAAYFCATPGGPGGYTFGSGTRLTVV.

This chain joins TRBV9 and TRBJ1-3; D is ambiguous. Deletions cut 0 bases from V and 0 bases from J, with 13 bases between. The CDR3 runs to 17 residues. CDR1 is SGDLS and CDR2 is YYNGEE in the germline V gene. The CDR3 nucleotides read TGTGCCAGCAGCGTAGAGTCCGGGATGAGCTCTGGAAACACCATATATTTT. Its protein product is CASSVESGMSSGNTIYF.

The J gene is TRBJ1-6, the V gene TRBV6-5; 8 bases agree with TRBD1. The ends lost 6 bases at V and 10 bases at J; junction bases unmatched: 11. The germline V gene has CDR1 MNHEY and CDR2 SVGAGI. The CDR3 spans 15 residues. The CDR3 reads CASSPLGTGGSPLHF. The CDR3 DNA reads TGTGCCAGCAGCCCCCTCGGGACAGGAGGATCACCCCTCCACTTT.

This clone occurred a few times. CDR3: CASISRNYEQYF. Written as DNA, the CDR3 is TGTGCCAGCATTTCCAGGAACTACGAGCAGTACTTC. This rearrangement joins TRBV2 to TRBJ2-7; D gene unclear. Germline CDR1 is SNHLY and CDR2 is FYNNEI. The germline V and J ends were trimmed by 7 bases and 3 bases, with 10 bases remaining between them. CDR3 length: 12 residues.

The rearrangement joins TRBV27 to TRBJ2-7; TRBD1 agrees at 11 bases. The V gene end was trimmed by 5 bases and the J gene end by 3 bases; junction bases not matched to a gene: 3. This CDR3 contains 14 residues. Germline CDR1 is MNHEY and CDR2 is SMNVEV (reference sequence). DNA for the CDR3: TGTGCCAGCAGTCCCGGGACAGGGGGCTACGAGCAGTACTTC. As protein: CASSPGTGGYEQYF.

The CDR3 nucleotides are TGTGCCAGCAGTGACACGGGCGGACGGGGCTACACCTTC. Its protein is CASSDTGGRGYTF. The chain joins TRBV2 to TRBJ1-2; D call uncertain. The V gene's germline CDR1 is SNHLY and CDR2 FYNNEI. CDR3 length: 13 amino acids. The V end lost 3 bases, the J end lost 8 bases, and 13 bases lay between the germline ends.

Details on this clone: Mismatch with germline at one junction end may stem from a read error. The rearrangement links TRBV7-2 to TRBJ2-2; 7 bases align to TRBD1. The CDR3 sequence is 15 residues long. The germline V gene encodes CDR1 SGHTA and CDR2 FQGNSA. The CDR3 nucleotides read TGTGCCAGCAGCTCGGGACAGATGAACCCCGGGGAGCTGTTTTTT. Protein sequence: CASSSGQMNPGELFF.

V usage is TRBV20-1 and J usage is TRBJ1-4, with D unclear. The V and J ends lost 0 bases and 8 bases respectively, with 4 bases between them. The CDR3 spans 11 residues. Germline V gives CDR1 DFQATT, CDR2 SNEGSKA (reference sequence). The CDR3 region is CSARDLEKLFF. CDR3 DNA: TGCAGTGCTAGAGATCTCGAAAAACTGTTTTTT.

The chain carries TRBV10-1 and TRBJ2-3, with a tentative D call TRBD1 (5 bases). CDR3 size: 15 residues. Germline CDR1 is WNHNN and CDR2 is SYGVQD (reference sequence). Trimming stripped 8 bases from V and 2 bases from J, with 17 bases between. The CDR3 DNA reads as TGCGCCAGCCCAGCGATAGGGGTTTCCACAGATACGCAGTATTTT. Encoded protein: CASPAIGVSTDTQYF.

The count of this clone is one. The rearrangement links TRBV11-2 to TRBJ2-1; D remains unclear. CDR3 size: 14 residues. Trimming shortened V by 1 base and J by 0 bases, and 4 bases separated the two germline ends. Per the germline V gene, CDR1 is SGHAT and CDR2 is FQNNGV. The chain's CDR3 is CASSLASSYNEQFF. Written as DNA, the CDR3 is TGTGCCAGCAGCTTAGCGAGCTCCTACAATGAGCAGTTCTTC.

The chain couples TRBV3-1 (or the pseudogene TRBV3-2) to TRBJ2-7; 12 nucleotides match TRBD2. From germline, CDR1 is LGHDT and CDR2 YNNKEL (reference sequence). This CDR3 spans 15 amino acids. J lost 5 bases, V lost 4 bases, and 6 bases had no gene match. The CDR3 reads CASSLTSGRKDEQYF. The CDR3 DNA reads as TGTGCCAGCAGCCTCACTAGCGGGAGGAAGGACGAGCAGTACTTC.

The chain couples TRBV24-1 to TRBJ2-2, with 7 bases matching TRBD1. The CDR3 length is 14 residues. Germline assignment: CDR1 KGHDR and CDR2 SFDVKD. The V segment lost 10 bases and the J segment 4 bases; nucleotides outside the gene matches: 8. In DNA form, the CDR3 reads TGTGCCACTGGGACAGCTTATGGCACCGGGGAGCTGTTTTTT. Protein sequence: CATGTAYGTGELFF.

The CDR3 DNA follows: TGTGCCAGCAGCTTCACTAGCGGGAGGTACAATGAGCAGTTCTTC. Encoded protein: CASSFTSGRYNEQFF. The chain employs TRBV7-2 and TRBJ2-1; 12 nucleotides line up with TRBD2. The V gene's germline CDR1 is SGHTA and CDR2 FQGNSA. The CDR3 contains 15 residues. V lost 3 bases and J lost 4; bases outside the gene matches: 1.

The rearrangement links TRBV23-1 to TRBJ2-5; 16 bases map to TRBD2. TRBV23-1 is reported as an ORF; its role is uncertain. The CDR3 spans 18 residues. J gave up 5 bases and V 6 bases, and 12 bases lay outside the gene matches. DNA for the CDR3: TGCGCCAGCAGGCTACCCGGGACTAGCGGGAGGGCCGGGGAGACCCAGTACTTC. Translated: CASRLPGTSGRAGETQYF.

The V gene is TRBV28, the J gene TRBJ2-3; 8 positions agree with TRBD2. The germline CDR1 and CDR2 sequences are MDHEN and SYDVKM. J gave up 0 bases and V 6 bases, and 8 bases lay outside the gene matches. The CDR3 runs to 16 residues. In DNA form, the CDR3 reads TGTGCCAGCAGCCCCCCGGGACTAGGGAGCACAGATACGCAGTATTTT. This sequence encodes CASSPPGLGSTDTQYF.

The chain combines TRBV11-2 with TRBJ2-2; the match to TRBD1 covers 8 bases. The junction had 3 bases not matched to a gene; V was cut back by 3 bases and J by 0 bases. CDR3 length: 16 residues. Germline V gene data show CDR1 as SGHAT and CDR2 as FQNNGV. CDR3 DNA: TGTGCCAGCAGCTTTTCAGGGGGCCCGAACACCGGGGAGCTGTTTTTT. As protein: CASSFSGGPNTGELFF.